Below, one T cell receptor beta chain is given with its context. The data derive from a study of T cells after yellow fever vaccination. V gave up 8 bases and J gave up 2 bases, with 7 bases separating them. Germline V gene sequence: CDR1 SNHLY, CDR2 FYNNEI. This CDR3 has 12 residues. In TCRdb, the 5' RACE reads were re-called with MiXCR into one record per CDR3 protein. Here the sample spans hundreds of thousands of distinct CDR3 sequences, 12% being singletons. This chain connects TRBV2 to TRBJ2-1; the D is unclear. The clonotype originates from a man between 25 and 39 years old who received the YFV17D yellow fever vaccine. The sequences come from PBMCs, collected on the day of the yellow fever booster vaccination. DNA of the CDR3: TGTGCCAGCTCCGGGCCCTACAATGAGCAGTTCTTC. It specifies CASSGPYNEQFF. Full variable domain (rest looked up from reference TRBV2 and TRBJ2-1): EPEVTQTPSHQVTQMGQEVILRCVPISNHLYFYWYRQILGQKVEFLVSFYNNEISEKSEIFDDQFSVERPDGSNFTLKIRSTKLEDSAMYFCASSGPYNEQFFGPGTRLTVL.